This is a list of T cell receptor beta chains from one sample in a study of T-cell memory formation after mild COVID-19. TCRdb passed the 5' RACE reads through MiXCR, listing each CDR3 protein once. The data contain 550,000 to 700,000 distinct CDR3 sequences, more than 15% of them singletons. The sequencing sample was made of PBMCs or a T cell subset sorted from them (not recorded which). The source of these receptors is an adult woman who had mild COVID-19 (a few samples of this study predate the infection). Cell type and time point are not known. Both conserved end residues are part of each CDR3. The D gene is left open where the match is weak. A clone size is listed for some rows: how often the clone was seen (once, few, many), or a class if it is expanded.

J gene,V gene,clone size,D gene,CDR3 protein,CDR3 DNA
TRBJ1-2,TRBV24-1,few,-,CATSDEVQNYGYTF,TGTGCCACCAGTGATGAAGTTCAGAACTATGGCTACACCTTC
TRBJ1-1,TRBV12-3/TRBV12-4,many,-,CASSFQGMNTEAFF,TGTGCCAGCAGCTTTCAGGGAATGAACACTGAAGCTTTCTTT
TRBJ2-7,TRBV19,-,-,CASRGGPPEQYF,TGTGCCAGTAGGGGGGGACCCCCCGAGCAGTACTTC
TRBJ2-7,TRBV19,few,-,CASGDGTAPYEQYF,TGTGCCAGTGGTGACGGGACGGCCCCATACGAGCAGTACTTC
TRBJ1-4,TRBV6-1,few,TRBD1,CASSDSGTGREKLFF,TGTGCCAGCAGTGACTCCGGGACAGGGCGCGAAAAACTGTTTTTT
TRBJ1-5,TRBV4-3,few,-,CASSQDVGRDQPQHF,TGCGCCAGCAGCCAAGATGTAGGCAGGGATCAGCCCCAGCATTTT
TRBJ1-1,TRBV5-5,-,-,CASSRREVNTEAFF,TGTGCCAGCAGCAGGAGGGAGGTGAACACTGAAGCTTTCTTT
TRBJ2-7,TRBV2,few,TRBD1,CASSEAAGTAYEQYF,TGTGCCAGCAGTGAAGCCGCCGGGACAGCCTACGAGCAGTACTTC
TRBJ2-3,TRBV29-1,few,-,CSVEGRSTDTQYF,TGCAGCGTTGAAGGGCGGAGCACAGATACGCAGTATTTT
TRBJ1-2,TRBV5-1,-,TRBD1,CASSSRTGGAEGYTF,TGCGCCAGCAGCTCGCGGACAGGGGGCGCGGAGGGCTACACCTTC
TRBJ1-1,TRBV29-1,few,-,CSVERSHTEAFF,TGCAGCGTAGAACGGAGCCATACTGAAGCTTTCTTT
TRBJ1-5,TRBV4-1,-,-,CASSQVQGTQPQHF,TGCGCCAGCAGCCAAGTTCAGGGTACACAGCCCCAGCATTTT
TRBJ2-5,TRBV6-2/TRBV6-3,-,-,CASSYRGVLETQYF,TGTGCCAGCAGTTACCGTGGAGTGTTGGAGACCCAGTACTTC
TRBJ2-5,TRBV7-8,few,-,CASSLAVGAGETQYF,TGTGCCAGCAGCTTAGCTGTGGGGGCGGGGGAGACCCAGTACTTC
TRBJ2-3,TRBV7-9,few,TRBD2,CASSLGTSGGRDTDTQYF,TGTGCCAGCAGCTTGGGGACTAGCGGCGGAAGGGACACAGATACGCAGTATTTT
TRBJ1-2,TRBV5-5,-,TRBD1,CASSPGQVGARSYTF,TGTGCCAGCAGCCCCGGACAGGTCGGAGCCCGTAGCTACACCTTC
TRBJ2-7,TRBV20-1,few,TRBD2,CSARDPRGGDHEQYF,TGCAGTGCTAGAGATCCCCGGGGAGGGGACCACGAGCAGTACTTC
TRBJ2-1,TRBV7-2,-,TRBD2,CASSERLAGVSYNEQFF,TGTGCCAGCAGCGAACGACTAGCGGGAGTTTCCTACAATGAGCAGTTCTTC
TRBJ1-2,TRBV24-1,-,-,CATRGPGRGYTF,TGTGCCACCAGGGGGCCCGGACGAGGCTACACCTTC
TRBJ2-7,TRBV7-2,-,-,CASSPSGNPTYEQYF,TGTGCCAGCAGCCCCTCGGGTAACCCCACCTACGAGCAGTACTTC
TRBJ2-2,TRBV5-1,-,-,CASSFQQGSGELFF,TGCGCCAGCAGCTTCCAACAGGGCTCCGGGGAGCTGTTTTTT
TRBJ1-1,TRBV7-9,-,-,CASRRGIDTEAFF,TGTGCCAGCAGGAGGGGTATTGACACTGAAGCTTTCTTT